A selection of T cell receptor beta chains follows, all from one sample in a study of blood T cell repertoires in COVID-19. The assay was immunoSEQ multiplex PCR, and TCRdb's table has in-frame clones only and misses some. In the table there are under 300,000 clones, about 80% of which are singletons. Specimen: PBMCs or T cells enriched from blood (not recorded which). These receptors were taken from a man aged 45-65 years who had recovered from COVID-19. The CDR3 runs from the conserved cysteine through the conserved F or W. The D gene is left open where the match is weak. Expanded clones get a size class; other rows say once, few or many, or leave the size out.

j_call v_call clone_size d_call cdr3_aa cdr3_nt
TRBJ1-6 TRBV3-1/TRBV3-2 NA NA CASSQERTNYSPLHF TGTGCCAGCAGCCAAGAACGGACAAACTATTCACCCCTCCACTTT
TRBJ1-6 TRBV3-1/TRBV3-2 once NA CASSQTTGDSPLHF TGTGCCAGCAGCCAAACGACAGGCGATTCACCCCTCCACTTT
TRBJ2-7 TRBV7-9 NA TRBD1 CASSPRTGYFYEQYF TGTGCCAGCAGCCCGCGGACAGGGTATTTCTACGAGCAGTACTTC
TRBJ2-7 TRBV4-2 NA TRBD2 CASSQDLRLAGGPYEQYF TGTGCCAGCAGCCAAGATCTGAGACTAGCGGGAGGGCCATACGAGCAGTACTTC
TRBJ2-1 TRBV7-6 NA TRBD2 CATQKLAGVDEQFF TGTGCCACGCAGAAACTAGCGGGGGTAGATGAGCAGTTCTTC
TRBJ1-6 TRBV7-3 once TRBD1 CASSTGGNSPLHF TGTGCCAGCAGCACAGGGGGAAATTCACCCCTCCACTTT
TRBJ1-5 TRBV2 NA TRBD1 CASSERPTGGPLHQPQHF TGTGCCAGCAGTGAGCGACCGACAGGGGGTCCCCTCCATCAGCCCCAGCATTTT
TRBJ2-3 TRBV18 NA TRBD2 CASSPLLSLAGGSDTQYF TGTGCCAGCTCACCACTATTATCACTAGCGGGAGGATCAGATACGCAGTATTTT
TRBJ1-2 TRBV10-1 NA TRBD1 CASSPVRDSVYGYTF TGCGCCAGCAGCCCAGTCCGGGACAGTGTCTATGGCTACACCTTC
TRBJ1-6 TRBV19 many NA CASSIVNSPLHF TGTGCCAGTAGTATCGTGAATTCACCCCTCCACTTT
TRBJ2-7 TRBV27 once NA CASSFAGTPAPDEQYF TGTGCCAGCAGTTTCGCCGGGACACCCGCGCCCGACGAGCAGTACTTC
TRBJ2-5 TRBV21-1 NA NA CASSITRVRQETQYF TGTGCCAGCAGCATTACCCGGGTGAGGCAAGAGACCCAGTACTTC
TRBJ2-7 TRBV13 once TRBD2 CASSPWTSGYEQYF TGTGCCAGCAGCCCATGGACTAGCGGGTACGAGCAGTACTTC
TRBJ1-1 TRBV7-9 NA NA CASSLEADTEAFF TGTGCCAGCAGCTTGGAGGCGGACACTGAAGCTTTCTTT
TRBJ2-7 TRBV7-8 few TRBD1 CASSSGTGGGRSSYEQYF TGTGCCAGCAGCTCCGGGACAGGGGGCGGTAGAAGCTCCTACGAGCAGTACTTC
TRBJ1-2 TRBV5-1 NA TRBD1 CASSLGQGGNGYTF TGCGCCAGCAGCCTCGGACAGGGGGGGAATGGCTACACCTTC
TRBJ2-2 TRBV19 NA TRBD2 CASSKRVATSGSYGGELFF TGTGCCAGTAGTAAACGGGTAGCGACTAGCGGGAGCTATGGCGGGGAGCTGTTTTTT
TRBJ2-1 TRBV7-3 NA NA CASSLGGSSSYNEQFF TGTGCCAGCAGCTTAGGAGGGTCGAGCTCCTACAATGAGCAGTTCTTC
TRBJ2-7 TRBV27 few TRBD2 CASSLRGSTYEQYF TGTGCCAGCAGTTTACGCGGGAGTACCTACGAGCAGTACTTC
TRBJ1-3 TRBV7-9 NA NA CASSLSAISGNTIYF TGTGCCAGCAGCTTAAGCGCCATCTCTGGAAACACCATATATTTT
TRBJ1-4 TRBV10-3 NA NA CAISGEREPNEKLFF TGTGCCATCAGTGGTGAACGGGAACCTAATGAAAAACTGTTTTTT
TRBJ1-2 TRBV15 NA NA CATSSRTEDYGYTF TGTGCCACCAGCAGCCGGACAGAAGACTATGGCTACACCTTC
TRBJ1-5 TRBV12-3/TRBV12-4 NA NA CASRPTGNQPQHF TGTGCCAGCAGACCCACAGGGAATCAGCCCCAGCATTTT
TRBJ1-1 TRBV7-8 NA NA CALRTLTEAFF TGTGCCCTGCGGACACTCACTGAAGCTTTCTTT
TRBJ2-1 TRBV7-7 NA NA CASSLGLSEGSNEQFF TGTGCTAGCAGCTTGGGACTCTCCGAGGGGTCTAATGAGCAGTTCTTC
TRBJ2-7 TRBV2 NA TRBD1 CASHTPGQRWQYF TGTGCCTCCCATACGCCGGGACAGCGCTGGCAGTACTTC
TRBJ1-4 TRBV5-1 NA TRBD1 CASSRRTGSNEKLFF TGCGCCAGCAGCAGGCGGACAGGGAGTAATGAAAAACTGTTTTTT
TRBJ1-4 TRBV30 NA NA CAWSRAFATNEKLFF TGTGCCTGGAGCAGGGCCTTTGCAACTAATGAAAAACTGTTTTTT
TRBJ1-1 TRBV7-3 NA TRBD1 CASSPSQGQGAGNTEAFF TGTGCCAGCAGCCCCTCGCAGGGACAGGGGGCCGGGAACACTGAAGCTTTCTTT
TRBJ2-3 TRBV27 NA TRBD1 CASRRQGSSTDTQYF TGTGCCAGCCGTCGACAGGGAAGTTCGACAGATACGCAGTATTTT
TRBJ1-3 TRBV5-1 NA NA CASSGTGTPGHTIYF TGCGCCAGCAGCGGGACCGGGACACCTGGACACACCATATATTTT
TRBJ2-3 TRBV9 NA TRBD2 CASSVAGGGAPATDTQYF TGTGCCAGCAGCGTAGCCGGCGGGGGGGCGCCAGCTACAGATACGCAGTATTTT
TRBJ1-5 TRBV21-1 NA NA CASSKAQRKTGDPPGSNQPQHF TGTGCCAGCAGCAAAGCGCAACGAAAAACAGGGGATCCTCCGGGGAGCAATCAGCCCCAGCATTTT
TRBJ2-3 TRBV9 many NA CASSIREGGYTQYF TGTGCCAGCAGCATACGAGAAGGAGGTTATACGCAGTATTTT
TRBJ2-1 TRBV5-1 NA TRBD2 CASSPRLAGAGNEQFF TGCGCCAGCAGCCCAAGACTAGCGGGGGCGGGGAATGAGCAGTTCTTC
TRBJ2-6 TRBV28 once TRBD2 CASSPAGLRGANVLTF TGTGCCAGCAGCCCCGCGGGACTAAGGGGGGCCAACGTCCTGACTTTC
TRBJ2-6 TRBV12-5 NA TRBD1 CASGLVLGTGGLGANVLTF TGTGCTAGTGGTTTGGTACTGGGTACAGGGGGCCTGGGGGCCAACGTCCTGACTTTC
TRBJ2-5 TRBV2 NA NA CASIPSGQAAQYF TGTGCCAGCATTCCCTCGGGACAAGCGGCCCAGTACTTC
TRBJ1-1 TRBV28 NA TRBD1 CASSLGQPEAFF TGTGCCAGCAGCCTGGGACAGCCCGAAGCTTTCTTT
TRBJ2-7 TRBV19 NA NA CASSVKREYYEQYF TGTGCCAGTAGTGTCAAGAGGGAATACTACGAGCAGTACTTC
TRBJ1-1 TRBV28 NA NA CASFSGTEAFF TGTGCCAGCTTTTCGGGGACTGAAGCTTTCTTT
TRBJ1-1 TRBV19 NA NA CASLRTGGIEAFF TGTGCCAGCCTAAGGACTGGGGGGATTGAAGCTTTCTTT
TRBJ2-1 TRBV21-1 NA NA CASSKGASGTYNEQFF TGTGCCAGCAGCAAAGGGGCTAGCGGGACCTACAATGAGCAGTTCTTC
TRBJ1-1 TRBV18 NA TRBD1 CASSLRQGDGDTEAFF TGTGCCAGCTCACTAAGACAGGGCGACGGGGACACTGAAGCTTTCTTT
TRBJ1-1 TRBV7-9 NA NA CASILAAGTEAFF TGTGCCAGCATCCTGGCGGCGGGCACTGAAGCTTTCTTT
TRBJ2-2 TRBV10-3 NA NA CAISEAGNTGELFF TGTGCCATCAGTGAAGCGGGCAACACCGGGGAGCTGTTTTTT
TRBJ1-1 TRBV6-5 NA NA CASSYSVGGTEAFF TGTGCCAGCAGTTACTCGGTGGGGGGTACTGAAGCTTTCTTT
TRBJ1-2 TRBV6-1 NA NA CASSEWGGDGYTF TGTGCCAGCAGTGAATGGGGGGGCGATGGCTACACCTTC
TRBJ1-2 TRBV7-8 once NA CASSFEESVYTF TGTGCCAGCAGCTTCGAGGAGTCTGTCTACACCTTC
TRBJ1-1 TRBV16 NA NA CASSRALMNTEAFF TGTGCCAGCAGCCGCGCGCTAATGAACACTGAAGCTTTCTTT
TRBJ1-5 TRBV7-8 NA NA CASGPAPTGGGQPQHF TGTGCCAGCGGGCCAGCCCCGACAGGAGGAGGTCAGCCCCAGCATTTT
TRBJ2-3 TRBV5-1 NA TRBD2 CASSPSGGAADTQYF TGCGCCAGCAGCCCTAGCGGGGGGGCGGCAGATACGCAGTATTTT
TRBJ1-3 TRBV5-1 NA NA CASSARVDSGNTIYF TGCGCCAGCAGCGCCCGCGTAGATTCTGGAAACACCATATATTTT
TRBJ2-7 TRBV10-3 NA TRBD2 CAISESSGSIYEQYF TGTGCCATCAGTGAAAGTAGCGGGAGTATCTACGAGCAGTACTTC
TRBJ1-1 TRBV20-1 NA NA CSARGQAAAFF TGCAGTGCTAGAGGACAGGCCGCAGCTTTCTTT
TRBJ1-1 TRBV19 NA NA CASSINRNTEAFF TGTGCCAGTAGTATCAACAGGAACACTGAAGCTTTCTTT
TRBJ1-5 TRBV12-3/TRBV12-4 NA NA CASSAQGFEPQHF TGTGCCAGCAGCGCTCAGGGGTTTGAGCCCCAGCATTTT
TRBJ2-7 TRBV19 NA NA CASSMGGRGTNEQYF TGTGCCAGTAGCATGGGGGGGAGGGGGACTAACGAGCAGTACTTC
TRBJ2-3 TRBV10-3 NA TRBD2 CAIKPSGGPSTDTQYF TGTGCCATCAAGCCTAGCGGGGGCCCTAGCACAGATACGCAGTATTTT
TRBJ1-1 TRBV18 few NA CASSPQQAEANTEAFF TGTGCCAGCTCACCACAACAGGCTGAAGCGAACACTGAAGCTTTCTTT